These 2 T cell receptor beta chains were all obtained from the same sample, sequenced in a study of T cell responses to AZD1222 COVID-19 vaccine. Generated by immunoSEQ multiplex PCR, the TCRdb table keeps only in-frame clones and is missing some. The table has approximately 160,000 clones, 90% seen once. The sample was peripheral blood, taken on day 0 of AZD1222 vaccination. The receptor set was obtained from an adult in good health.

This clone is a singleton in its sample. The chain employs TRBV7-2 and TRBJ1-4, with 9 bases that match TRBD1. The trim removed 6 bases at V and 4 bases at J, leaving 3 bases unmatched. This CDR3 has 14 amino acids. The germline CDR1 and CDR2 sequences are SGHTA and FQGNSA. CDR3 sequence (DNA): TGTGCCAGCAGATCGGACAGGGGTAATGAAAAACTGTTTTTT. Translating it yields CASRSDRGNEKLFF.

The CDR3 DNA is TGTGCCAGACTACCTTTTGGAACAGATACGCAGTATTTT. Its translation: CARLPFGTDTQYF. The gene calls are TRBV3-1 (or the pseudogene TRBV3-2) and TRBJ2-3; D is unresolved. V lost 9 bases, J lost 3 bases, and 13 bases lay in between. Germline CDR1 and CDR2: LGHDT and YNNKEL (reference sequence). The CDR3 is made up of 13 amino acids.